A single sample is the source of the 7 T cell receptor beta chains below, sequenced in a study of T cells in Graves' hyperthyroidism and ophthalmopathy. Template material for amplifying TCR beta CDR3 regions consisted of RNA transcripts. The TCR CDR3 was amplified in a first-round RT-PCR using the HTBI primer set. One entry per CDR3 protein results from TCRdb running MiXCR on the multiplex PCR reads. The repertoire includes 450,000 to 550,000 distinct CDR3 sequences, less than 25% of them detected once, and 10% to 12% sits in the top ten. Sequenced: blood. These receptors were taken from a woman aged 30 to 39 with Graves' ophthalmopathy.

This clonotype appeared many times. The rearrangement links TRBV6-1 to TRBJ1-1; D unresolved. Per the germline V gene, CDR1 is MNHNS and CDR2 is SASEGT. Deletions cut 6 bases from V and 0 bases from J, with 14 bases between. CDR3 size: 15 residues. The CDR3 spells CASSPTVLLNTEAFF. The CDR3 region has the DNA TGTGCCAGCAGCCCAACGGTCCTTTTGAACACTGAAGCTTTCTTT.

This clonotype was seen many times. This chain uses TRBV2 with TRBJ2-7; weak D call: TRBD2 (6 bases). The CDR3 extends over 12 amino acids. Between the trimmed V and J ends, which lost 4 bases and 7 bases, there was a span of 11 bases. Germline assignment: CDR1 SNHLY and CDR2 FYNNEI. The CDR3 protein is CASSGREAEQYF. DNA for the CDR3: TGTGCCAGCAGTGGAAGGGAGGCTGAGCAGTACTTC.

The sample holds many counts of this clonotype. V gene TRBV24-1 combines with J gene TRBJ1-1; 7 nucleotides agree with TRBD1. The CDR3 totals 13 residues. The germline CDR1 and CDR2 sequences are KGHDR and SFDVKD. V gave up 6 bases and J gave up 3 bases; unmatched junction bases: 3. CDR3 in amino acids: CATSFGTDTEAFF. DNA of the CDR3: TGTGCCACCAGTTTCGGGACAGACACTGAAGCTTTCTTT.

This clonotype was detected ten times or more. The CDR3 protein is CSAPGTGAYEQYF. CDR3 bases: TGCAGTGCTCCCGGGACAGGGGCCTACGAGCAGTACTTC. The gene calls are TRBV20-1 and TRBJ2-7, with 10 bases matching TRBD1. J gave up 2 bases and V 5 bases, and 3 bases lay outside the gene matches. The V gene's germline CDR1 is DFQATT and CDR2 SNEGSKA (reference sequence). CDR3 size: 13 residues.

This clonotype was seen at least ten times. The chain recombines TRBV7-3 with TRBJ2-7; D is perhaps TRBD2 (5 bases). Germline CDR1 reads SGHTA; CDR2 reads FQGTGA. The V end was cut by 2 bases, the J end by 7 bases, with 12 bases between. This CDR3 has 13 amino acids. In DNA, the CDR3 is TGTGCCAGCAGCTTATCCGGGAATAGGGAGCAGTACTTC. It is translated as CASSLSGNREQYF.

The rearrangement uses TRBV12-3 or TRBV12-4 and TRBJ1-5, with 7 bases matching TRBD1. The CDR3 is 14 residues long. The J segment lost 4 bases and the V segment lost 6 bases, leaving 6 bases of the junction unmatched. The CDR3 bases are TGTGCCAGCAGGCCAGGGGGGTGGAATCAGCCCCAGCATTTT. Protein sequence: CASRPGGWNQPQHF.

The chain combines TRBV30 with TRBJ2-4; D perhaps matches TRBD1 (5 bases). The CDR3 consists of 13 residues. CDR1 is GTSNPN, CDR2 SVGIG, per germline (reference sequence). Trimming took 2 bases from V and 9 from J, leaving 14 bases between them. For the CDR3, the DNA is TGTGCCTGGAGTCCGGACATCCTTGGCATTCAGTACTTC. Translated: CAWSPDILGIQYF.